This TCR beta chain emerged from a study of tumor-infiltrating lymphocytes in oesophageal squamous cell carcinoma. TCRdb recomputed calls from the PCR reads with MiXCR, one row per CDR3 protein. The sample has approximately 22,000 distinct CDR3 sequences, roughly a third seen once. The CDR3 runs to 13 residues. V dropped 5 bases and J dropped 6 bases, with 12 bases sitting between them. The germline CDR1 and CDR2 sequences are SGHTA and FQGNSA. This clonotype appeared many times. The receptor comes from a female donor with esophageal squamous cell carcinoma. Sequences were obtained from esophageal tumor tissue. The chain is built from TRBV7-2 and TRBJ2-3; D tentatively fits TRBD1 or TRBD2 (5 bases each). The CDR3 loop is CASSPQWGDTQYF. The CDR3 nucleotides are TGTGCCAGCAGCCCACAGTGGGGGGATACGCAGTATTTT.